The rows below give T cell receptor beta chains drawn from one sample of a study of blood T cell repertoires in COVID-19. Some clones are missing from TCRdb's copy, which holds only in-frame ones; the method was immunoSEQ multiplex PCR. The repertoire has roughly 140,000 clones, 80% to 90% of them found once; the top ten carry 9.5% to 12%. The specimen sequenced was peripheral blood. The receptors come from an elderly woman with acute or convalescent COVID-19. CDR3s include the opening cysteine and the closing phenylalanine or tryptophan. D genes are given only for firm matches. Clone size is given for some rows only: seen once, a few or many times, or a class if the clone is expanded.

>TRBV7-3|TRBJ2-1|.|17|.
TGTGCCAGCAGCCCCTTGGATCGTGGGGGCGATACAGGGGAGCAGTTCTTC
CASSPLDRGGDTGEQFF
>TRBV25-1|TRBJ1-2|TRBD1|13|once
TGTGCCAGCAGTGAACAGGGGGTCTATGGCTACACCTTC
CASSEQGVYGYTF
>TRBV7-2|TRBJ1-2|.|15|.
TGTGCCAGCAGCTTAGCCGGGGGGGGATATGTAGGCTACACCTTC
CASSLAGGGYVGYTF
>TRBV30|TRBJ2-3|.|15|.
TGTGCCTGGAGTGTTGGAGCGGCTAGCACAGATACGCAGTATTTT
CAWSVGAASTDTQYF
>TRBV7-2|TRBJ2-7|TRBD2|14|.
TGTGCCAGCAGCAGAAGCGGGGAGGGTTACGAGCAGTACTTC
CASSRSGEGYEQYF
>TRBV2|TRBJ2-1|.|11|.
TGTGCCAGCTCAGATTACAATGAGCAGTTCTTC
CASSDYNEQFF
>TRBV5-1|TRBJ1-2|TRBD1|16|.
TGCGCCAGCAGCTTGGTTGGAGGGGGCGCCAGCTATGGCTACACCTTC
CASSLVGGGASYGYTF
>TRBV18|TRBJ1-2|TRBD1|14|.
TGTGCCAGCCACCTCGGGACAGGGGCTCCTGGCTACACCTTC
CASHLGTGAPGYTF
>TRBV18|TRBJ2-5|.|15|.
TGTGCCAGCTCACCACGGGTAGCGCCCCAAGAGACCCAGTACTTC
CASSPRVAPQETQYF
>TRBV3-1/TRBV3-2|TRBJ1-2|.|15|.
TGTGCCAGCAGCCAAGCCCCGGCGGCTAACTATGGCTACACCTTC
CASSQAPAANYGYTF
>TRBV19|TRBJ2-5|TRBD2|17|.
TGTGCCAGTAGTCCTAGGACTAGCGGGGGGATTGAAGAGACCCAGTACTTC
CASSPRTSGGIEETQYF
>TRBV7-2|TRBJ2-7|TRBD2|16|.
TGTGCCAGCAGCTTAGGGTTTAGCGGGGGGGAGGGCGAGCAGTACTTC
CASSLGFSGGEGEQYF
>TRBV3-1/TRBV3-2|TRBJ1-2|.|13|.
TGTGCCAGCAGTCGGGCGGGGGTCTATGGCTACACCTTC
CASSRAGVYGYTF
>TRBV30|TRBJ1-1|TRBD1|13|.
TGTGCCTGGCAAGGACAGGCGAACACTGAAGCTTTCTTT
CAWQGQANTEAFF
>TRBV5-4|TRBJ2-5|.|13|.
TGTGCCAGCAGCCTAGGACAGCAAGAGACCCAGTACTTC
CASSLGQQETQYF
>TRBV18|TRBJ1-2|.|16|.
TGTGCCAGCTCACCACCGAGTAGCCGGAACGGCTATGGCTACACCTTC
CASSPPSSRNGYGYTF
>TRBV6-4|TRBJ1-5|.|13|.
TGTGCCAGCAGTGGGGAAGGGGGACAGCCCCAGCATTTT
CASSGEGGQPQHF
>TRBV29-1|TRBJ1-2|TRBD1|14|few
TGCAGCGTTGCCCCCGGGACAGGGGATTATGGCTACACCTTC
CSVAPGTGDYGYTF
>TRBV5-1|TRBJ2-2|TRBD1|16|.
TGCGCCAGCAGCAACCCCGGGACAGGGAACACCGGGGAGCTGTTTTTT
CASSNPGTGNTGELFF
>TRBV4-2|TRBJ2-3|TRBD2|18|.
TGTGCCAGCAGCCAAGATCAGCAGCGGGGGGGCGTTATAGATACGCAGTATTTT
CASSQDQQRGGVIDTQYF
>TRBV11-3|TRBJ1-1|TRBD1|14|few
TGTGCCAGCAGCTCCGGGACAGCATACACTGAAGCTTTCTTT
CASSSGTAYTEAFF
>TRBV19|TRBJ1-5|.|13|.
TGTGCCAGTAGTATAGAACGAGGACAGCCCCAGCATTTT
CASSIERGQPQHF
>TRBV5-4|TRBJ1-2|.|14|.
TGTGCCAGCAGCTTGGGACAGAAAAACTATGGCTACACCTTC
CASSLGQKNYGYTF
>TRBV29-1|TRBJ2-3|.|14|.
TGCAGCGTTGATCCCGTCCTTAGCACAGATACGCAGTATTTT
CSVDPVLSTDTQYF
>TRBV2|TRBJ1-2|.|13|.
TGTGCCAGCGCCCTGCGGGGGCGGGAAGGCTACACCTTC
CASALRGREGYTF
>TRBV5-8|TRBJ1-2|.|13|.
TGTGCCAGCAGCCTGGGGGGCCTTAATGGCTACACCTTC
CASSLGGLNGYTF
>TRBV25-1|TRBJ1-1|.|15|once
TGTGCCAGCAGTAAAGGGTGGACTTCGAACACTGAAGCTTTCTTT
CASSKGWTSNTEAFF
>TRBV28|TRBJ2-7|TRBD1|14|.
TGTGCCAGCAGTTTAAGGACAGGGTTCTACGAGCAGTACTTC
CASSLRTGFYEQYF
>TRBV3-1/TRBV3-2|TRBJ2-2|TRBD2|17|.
TGTGCCAGCAGCCCCCCCTTTGGCGGGGGGGCTATCGGGGAGCTGTTTTTT
CASSPPFGGGAIGELFF
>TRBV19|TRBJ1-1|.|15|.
TGTGCCAGTAGTTTGGAACAGCACATGAACACTGAAGCTTTCTTT
CASSLEQHMNTEAFF
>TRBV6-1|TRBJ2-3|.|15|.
TGTGCCAGCAGTGAAGCGGGGGGGCCTTGGGATACGCAGTATTTT
CASSEAGGPWDTQYF
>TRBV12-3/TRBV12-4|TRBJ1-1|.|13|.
TGTGCCAGCAGTTTGGTGAGTGACACTGAAGCTTTCTTT
CASSLVSDTEAFF
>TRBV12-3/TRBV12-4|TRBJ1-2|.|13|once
TGTGCCAGCAGCCCCGACGGGGGATATGGCTACACCTTC
CASSPDGGYGYTF
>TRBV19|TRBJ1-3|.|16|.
TGTGCCAGTAGTATAGACCAGACAGGCCGGACGAACACCATATATTTT
CASSIDQTGRTNTIYF
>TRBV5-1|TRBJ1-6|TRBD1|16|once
TGCGCCAGCAGCTTACAGGGGGCTTGGGATAATTCACCCCTCCACTTT
CASSLQGAWDNSPLHF
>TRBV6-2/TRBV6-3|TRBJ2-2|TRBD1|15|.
TGTGCCAGCAGTTTCGACAGGGTGAACACCGGGGAGCTGTTTTTT
CASSFDRVNTGELFF
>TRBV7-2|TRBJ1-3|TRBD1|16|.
TGTGCCAGCAGCGGACAGGGTCCAGTCGCTGGAAACACCATATATTTT
CASSGQGPVAGNTIYF
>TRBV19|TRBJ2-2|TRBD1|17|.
TGTGCCAGTAGTCCGTACCCCGGGACAGGGCTGACCGGGGAGCTGTTTTTT
CASSPYPGTGLTGELFF
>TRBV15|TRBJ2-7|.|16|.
TGTGCCACCAGCCCGTATGGGGGCGTCCGGTTGAACGGGCAGTACTTC
CATSPYGGVRLNGQYF
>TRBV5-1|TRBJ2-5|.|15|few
TGCGCCAGCAGCCGCGGGGGCGAGTACCAAGAGACCCAGTACTTC
CASSRGGEYQETQYF
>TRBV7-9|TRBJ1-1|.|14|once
TGTGCCAGCAGCTTAGCGCTCCTACCCACTGAAGCTTTCTTT
CASSLALLPTEAFF
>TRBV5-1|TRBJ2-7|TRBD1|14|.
TGCGCCAGCACGGACAGGGGGTACTCCTACGAGCAGTACTTC
CASTDRGYSYEQYF